The present entry profiles one TCR beta chain with its context. Its antigen remains undetermined. It has no much larger one-base neighbor in the sample; base qualities were not kept. The cohort consisted of 600 or so healthy bone marrow donors. At the time of sampling, all cohort members were nominally healthy, though unrecorded immune exposures were likely present. The donor was CMV seronegative and was included in the group of around 320 seronegative cohort members. Each donor provided a peripheral blood sample, and peripheral blood mononuclear cells were used for TCR beta sequencing. The Qiagen DNeasy Blood Extraction Kit was used to extract genomic DNA from the blood cell samples. V sheds 1 base and J sheds 4 bases, leaving 13 bases between their ends. The CDR3 numbers 15 residues from cysteine through phenylalanine. Only the CDR3 part of the read is kept: 45 bases, read in frame from the first base. Sequences LGHNA (CDR1) and YSLEER (CDR2) are obtained from the germline V gene.

The data stem from a study of cytomegalovirus exposure and HLA in healthy donors listed by TCRdb under 2017. General notes on the study: According to an earlier analysis of a few hundred of the donors, about 180 million T cells yielded roughly 110 million unique TCR beta sequences and more than 250 Gb of sequence data. Rather than drawing on any new phenotypic data, the later analysis identified candidate immune exposures from TCR beta sequences and the way those sequences occurred across donors. An earlier analysis of some 500 of the donors used high-throughput TCR beta sequencing to judge whether each TCR beta V gene segment behaved as functional or pseudogenic. The genetic ancestry cluster associated with self-reported Caucasian donors included 81% of the roughly 360 genotyped donors. A later analysis re-analyzed previously published TCR beta repertoires from approximately 700 donors and added high-resolution HLA genotyping to study TCR occurrence patterns. Donor age, sex, ethnicity and CMV serostatus were compiled alongside the repertoire data. To predict cytomegalovirus infection status, the study combined high-throughput TCR immunosequencing, statistical association of individual TCRs with disease status, and machine learning. HLA typing covered class I and class II loci at four-digit resolution. In a later genetic analysis, genome-wide SNP genotypes for about three fifths of the roughly 670 donors were used, and that subset was treated as a discovery cohort. Using immunosequencing, the study profiled T cell repertoires from about 610 subjects and related those repertoires to cytomegalovirus serostatus. Among about 410 genotyped donors of the cohort, an average of approximately 240,000 unique TCR beta nucleotide sequences was sequenced per donor, of which about 18% were non-productive. The aim of the study was to test whether cataloging public T cell receptors could identify signatures of past pathogen exposure. Roughly 300 gigabases of sequencing data and about 92 million unique TCR sequences made up an early release that covered under 750 HLA-typed donors. About 5 DR-DQ haplotypes were handled as single units for association and clustering, since linkage in the cohort was strong. All discovery cohort repertoires had been generated on a single sequencing platform. The number of typed donors differed by locus: 629-630 for A, B, C, DRB1 and DQB1; approximately 520 for DQA1; around 610 for DPA1; and around 490 for DPB1. Along with the approximately 700-subject first cohort, a separate validation cohort of roughly 110 different subjects was used.

Library method: the immunoSEQ multiplex PCR assay. For the multiplex PCR, a mixture combining 60 forward primers for TCR Vbeta segments and 13 reverse primers for TCR Jbeta segments was used. A multiplex PCR assay on genomic DNA amplified the CDR3 region of rearranged TCR beta genes. On the Illumina HiSeq System, the amplified TCR beta libraries were sequenced as 87-base-pair reads. Per the source publication's procedure: A later analysis tallied approximately 87 million unique TCR beta chains across the 700 or so repertoires, and about 12 million of those chains were shared by two or more donors. To remove PCR and sequencing errors, raw reads were error-corrected and collapsed into unique sequences using a nearest-neighbor algorithm that merged closely related sequences. V, D and J gene segments were assigned by aligning CDR3 sequences to IMGT reference sequences. Each retained sequence needed at least a six-nucleotide match to both a V gene segment and a J gene segment. Rearrangements were classified as productive when the CDR3 lacked stop codons and remained in frame with V and J, and all other rearrangements were classified as non-productive. Following IMGT convention, CDR3 was defined as the stretch from the second conserved V-encoded cysteine to the conserved J-encoded phenylalanine. The earlier analysis of 550 to 650 of the donors excluded any sequence lacking an unambiguous match to a single V gene segment. In an earlier analysis of roughly 600 of the donors, a V segment was called functional when productive rearrangements were above 56.7%, and segregating when the standard deviation between donors exceeded 5%. A statistical classification framework was built to diagnose cytomegalovirus status from the catalog of TCR beta chain sequences. V and J gene assignment, in a later analysis, came from comparing TCR nucleotide sequences with IMGT/GENE-DB human TR gene sequences. Using the TCRdist pipeline, a later analysis assigned CDR3 sequences along with most-parsimonious VDJ recombination scenarios. In a later analysis, each TCR beta chain was defined by its CDR3 amino acid sequence together with its V-gene family, and reads without a unique V-gene family were excluded. In a later analysis, a few hundred highly shared, low-generation-probability nucleotide sequences were removed to address suspected cross-contamination and a sequencing artifact. In a later analysis, a clonal expansion index for each public chain was calculated from normalized within-repertoire ranks of inferred template counts. In a later analysis, generation probabilities were computed with a VDJ recombination model fitted to out-of-frame rearrangements, and the resulting probabilities were checked against IGoR. In a later analysis, hypergeometric tests were used to score TCR-TCR, TCR-HLA and TCR-CMV co-occurrence, with a repertoire-size bias correction applied to TCR pairs. A later analysis estimated false discovery rates by permuting HLA or CMV assignments 20 times. In a later analysis, co-occurring TCRs were grouped using DBSCAN, with TCRdist sequence similarity added in when clustering inside HLA-allele-positive subsets. Co-occurrence clustering excluded repertoires with fewer than 30,000 or more than 120,000 public chains, plus five with anomalous nucleotide sharing. TCRdb stores this immuneACCESS table with in-frame sequences only. Part of the clones is absent; in the studies checked, under half of the shortfall reflects unresolved V genes, and no reason is known for the rest. V, J and clone size reflect that table, while D and trimming were determined from the DNA. The sample contains 130,000 or so clones, around four fifths of them found a single time. In total, the top ten clones hold over 1.5% of the sample.

Results the study describes overall, beyond this receptor: Because HLA typing was missing for some donors at each locus, association tests included only the typed subset. Presence/absence analyses assumed roughly uniform sequencing depth across donors, an assumption that may not hold. In an earlier analysis of several hundred of the donors, most TCR beta V segments were observed in productive rearrangements about 87% or about 30% of the time, broadly matching IMGT annotations. In a later genetic analysis, a missense DCLRE1C variant was associated with V-gene and J-gene trimming of TCR beta chains, and the association was replicated in an independent cohort. Correlated functional status among segregating V segments might be attributable to linkage disequilibrium, but an unknown experimental factor could not be ruled out. The cohort was sequenced for TCR beta chains only, and without alpha or paired-chain data the features that could be detected were limited. CMV serostatus was the only immune exposure information available for the cohort. A cluster of highly shared sequence variants was judged likely to be a technical artifact of the sequencing pipeline. Specific HLA alleles were associated with roughly 16,000 TCR beta sequences at a false discovery rate of 0.05 in a later analysis. The study gave a list of some 150 TCR beta chains associated with cytomegalovirus. A further reported finding was that TCR beta sequences accurately predicted the HLA-A and HLA-B alleles for most subjects in the first cohort. Most TCR sequences were seen in very few donors, while some public TCRs were found in many individuals. Strong co-occurrence of HLA alleles, especially DR and DQ, made assigning TCR associations to individual alleles difficult. In a later analysis, TCR association rates were found to vary across HLA loci, with the most associated TCRs seen for DRB1 alleles and the fewest for HLA-C alleles. Because counts were too low, roughly 16 rarely observed V segments, including chromosome 9 orphons, were excluded from the earlier analysis of several hundred of the donors. In a later analysis, HLA-associated TCR beta chains were found to be more clonally expanded and to have lower generation probabilities than equally common non-associated chains. In a later genetic analysis, fewer N-insertions in productive TCRs were reported among donors in an Asian-associated ancestry cluster than the roughly 640-donor mean. It was suggested by the authors that the approach could potentially be generalized to other disease states and immunological phenotypes. In a later analysis, several top co-occurrence clusters were reported to appear linked to parvovirus B19, influenza, CMV and Epstein-Barr virus. Some IMGT-functional V segments, including TRBV6-2 and TRBV6-3, could not be told apart with the 87-base-pair reads, so those segments were excluded. Most CMV-associated TCR beta chains appeared to be HLA-restricted in a later analysis, and the HLA associations seemed to be driven largely by CMV exposure. A few of the identified cytomegalovirus-associated TCR beta chains were confirmed in vitro to be specific for cytomegalovirus antigens. In both the original and validation cohorts, the classifier was reported to diagnose cytomegalovirus status with high specificity and sensitivity.

The V and J segments used are TRBV4-3 and TRBJ1-2, with no D gene named confidently. The source of this sequence is a man in his forties in good health and CMV-seronegative. Sequenced input: PBMCs. In nucleotide form, the sequence is TGCGCCAGCAGCCAAGCTAGGGAGGGTACCTATGGCTACACCTTC. Translated, this is CASSQAREGTYGYTF.